This TCR beta chain emerged from a study of shared clonotypes between healthy human individuals. Donation came from healthy HIV-negative adults that had no recent acute infections or vaccinations. CD4+ cells yielded CD45RA+ naive and CD45RA-negative memory subsets. Germline V gives CDR1 ENHRY, CDR2 SYGVKD. Trimming took 9 bases from V and 4 from J, leaving 18 bases between them. The CDR3 spans 14 residues. A deep-level run was used for the assay. TCRdb's copy holds only in-frame clones and misses some; the assay was immunoSEQ multiplex PCR. Here the sample spans about 1 million clones, approximately 68% being singletons.

Sequencing input: memory CD4+ T cells sorted from blood. Described subset: CD45RA-negative fraction. The sequence was collected from a man between 18 and 35 years old in good health. This chain connects TRBV10-3 to TRBJ1-2; the D is unclear. CDR3 sequence: CAIVRDDNFYGYTF. CDR3 nucleotide sequence: TGTGCCATTGTCCGGGATGACAACTTCTATGGCTACACCTTC.